Many counts were recorded for the clone carrying this T cell receptor beta chain. Its antigen is not known. This entry belongs to a study of response to subunit inactivated influenza vaccine. TCRdb processed the RT-PCR reads anew with MiXCR; each CDR3 protein has one entry. The data contain about 570,000 distinct CDR3 sequences, 12% of them singletons. Points from the study as a whole: Authors suggested each seasonal influenza vaccination recruits few new T cells.

CDR3 size: 16 residues. The V and J ends lost 1 base and 2 bases respectively, with 11 bases between them. The chain couples TRBV12-3 or TRBV12-4 to TRBJ2-2; D uncertain. The sequence derives from a man over 45 who received an inactivated influenza vaccine. The material sequenced was PBMCs from blood, taken on the day of vaccination. For the CDR3, the DNA is TGTGCCAGCAGTTTAGGCCTTCGGCCCAACACCGGGGAGCTGTTTTTT. Protein product: CASSLGLRPNTGELFF.